Listed below are T cell receptor beta chains from one sample, sequenced in a study of CDR3 diversity in severe acne. TCRdb fed the PCR reads into MiXCR, producing one record per CDR3 protein. The sample gives under 95,000 distinct CDR3 sequences, 45% to 50% of which show up once; around a tenth is in the top ten. Material for sequencing was blood. All receptors derive from a male donor in good health, serving as a control. Each CDR3 is given with its conserved first and last residue.

v_call: TRBV7-3
j_call: TRBJ1-2
cdr3_aa: CASNLTTGVRYGYTF

v_call: TRBV7-2
j_call: TRBJ1-2
cdr3_aa: CASSPNRAHGYTF

v_call: TRBV20-1
j_call: TRBJ1-1
cdr3_aa: CSASGSSGTEAFF

v_call: TRBV20-1
j_call: TRBJ2-7
cdr3_aa: CSARVSGSFPRYEQYF

v_call: TRBV2
j_call: TRBJ2-5
cdr3_aa: CASSEGIAGGTQYF

v_call: TRBV25-1
j_call: TRBJ2-3
cdr3_aa: CASSELGTGQSTDTQYF

v_call: TRBV29-1
j_call: TRBJ2-2
cdr3_aa: CSVGTGGTGELFF

v_call: TRBV20-1
j_call: TRBJ1-6
cdr3_aa: CSAKGTGFNSPLHF

v_call: TRBV20-1
j_call: TRBJ1-5
cdr3_aa: CSARVRGPLNQPQHF

v_call: TRBV7-6
j_call: TRBJ2-7
cdr3_aa: CASSPGGLAGGYEQYF

v_call: TRBV9
j_call: TRBJ2-7
cdr3_aa: CASSGAGPPYEQYF

v_call: TRBV12-3/TRBV12-4
j_call: TRBJ2-6
cdr3_aa: CASSLLSGANVLTF

v_call: TRBV5-1
j_call: TRBJ1-2
cdr3_aa: CASSTRQGFGYTF

v_call: TRBV19
j_call: TRBJ2-7
cdr3_aa: CASSRLGTYHEQYF

v_call: TRBV7-9
j_call: TRBJ2-3
cdr3_aa: CASSSDDGGPDTQYF

v_call: TRBV7-6
j_call: TRBJ2-1
cdr3_aa: CASSVLAGGNNEQFF

v_call: TRBV29-1
j_call: TRBJ1-2
cdr3_aa: CSVEEATRYGYTF

v_call: TRBV29-1
j_call: TRBJ2-2
cdr3_aa: CSVARAGGELFF

v_call: TRBV2
j_call: TRBJ1-6
cdr3_aa: CASRPGRGPLHF

v_call: TRBV29-1
j_call: TRBJ2-5
cdr3_aa: CSVGVGGAKETQYF

v_call: TRBV4-1
j_call: TRBJ2-7
cdr3_aa: CASSHPGQRGEQYF

v_call: TRBV6-5
j_call: TRBJ2-7
cdr3_aa: CASSSPDLRSYEQYF

v_call: TRBV10-1
j_call: TRBJ1-6
cdr3_aa: CAGPPGAYNSPLRF

v_call: TRBV6-6
j_call: TRBJ1-1
cdr3_aa: CASTDQPGGLTEAFF

v_call: TRBV30
j_call: TRBJ1-1
cdr3_aa: CAWSVWVVGVNTEAFF

v_call: TRBV9
j_call: TRBJ2-5
cdr3_aa: CASSVSLAGEGAQYF

v_call: TRBV11-2
j_call: TRBJ1-6
cdr3_aa: CASSPGTGGLDSPPHF

v_call: TRBV19
j_call: TRBJ2-7
cdr3_aa: CASSILGTGGVYEQYF

v_call: TRBV10-3
j_call: TRBJ1-6
cdr3_aa: CAISDSSYSPLHF

v_call: TRBV7-3
j_call: TRBJ1-2
cdr3_aa: CASSVQGFYYGYTF

v_call: TRBV5-1
j_call: TRBJ2-3
cdr3_aa: CASSPGGPGDTTDTQYF

v_call: TRBV20-1
j_call: TRBJ2-7
cdr3_aa: CSAQTAGSYEQYF

v_call: TRBV3-1
j_call: TRBJ2-7
cdr3_aa: CASSQPGRKDEQYF

v_call: TRBV24-1
j_call: TRBJ2-2
cdr3_aa: CATRATAGGTGELFF

v_call: TRBV5-5
j_call: TRBJ2-5
cdr3_aa: CASSFPPGGAGGETQYF

v_call: TRBV6-2/TRBV6-3
j_call: TRBJ1-2
cdr3_aa: CASSPTVQEDGYTF

v_call: TRBV5-1
j_call: TRBJ1-1
cdr3_aa: CASSLTLAVELNTEAFF

v_call: TRBV24-1
j_call: TRBJ2-7
cdr3_aa: CATSDSADKFYEQYF

v_call: TRBV20-1
j_call: TRBJ1-2
cdr3_aa: CSAYRVANYGYTF

v_call: TRBV14
j_call: TRBJ2-7
cdr3_aa: CASSSSWPYEQYF

v_call: TRBV12-3/TRBV12-4
j_call: TRBJ1-2
cdr3_aa: CASSSGQGSYTF